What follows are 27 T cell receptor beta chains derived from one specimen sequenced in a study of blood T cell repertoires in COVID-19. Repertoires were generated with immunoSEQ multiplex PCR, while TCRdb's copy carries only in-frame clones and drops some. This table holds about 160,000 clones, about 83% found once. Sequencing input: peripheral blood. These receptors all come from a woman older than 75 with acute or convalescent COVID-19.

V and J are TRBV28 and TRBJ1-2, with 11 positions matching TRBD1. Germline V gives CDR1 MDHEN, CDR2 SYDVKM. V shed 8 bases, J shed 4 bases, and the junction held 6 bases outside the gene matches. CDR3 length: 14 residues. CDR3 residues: CASLGQGGFYGYTF. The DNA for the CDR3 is TGTGCCAGCCTGGGACAGGGGGGTTTCTATGGCTACACCTTC.

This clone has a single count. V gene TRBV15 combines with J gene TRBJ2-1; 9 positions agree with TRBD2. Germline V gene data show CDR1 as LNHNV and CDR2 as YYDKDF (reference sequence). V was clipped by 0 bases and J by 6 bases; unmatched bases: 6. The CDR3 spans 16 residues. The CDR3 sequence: CATSRDASGVGNEQFF. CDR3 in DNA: TGTGCCACCAGCAGAGATGCTAGCGGGGTAGGCAATGAGCAGTTCTTC.

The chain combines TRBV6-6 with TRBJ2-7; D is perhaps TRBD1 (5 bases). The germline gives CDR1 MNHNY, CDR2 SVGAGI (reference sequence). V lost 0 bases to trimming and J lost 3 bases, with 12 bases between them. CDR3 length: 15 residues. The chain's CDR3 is CASSYSARTSYEQYF. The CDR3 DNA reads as TGTGCCAGCAGTTACTCTGCAAGGACAAGCTACGAGCAGTACTTC.

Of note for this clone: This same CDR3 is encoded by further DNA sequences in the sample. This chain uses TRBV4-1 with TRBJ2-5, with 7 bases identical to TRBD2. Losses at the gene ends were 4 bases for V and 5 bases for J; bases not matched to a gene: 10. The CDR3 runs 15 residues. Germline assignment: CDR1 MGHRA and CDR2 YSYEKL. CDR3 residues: CASSPQASGRETQYF. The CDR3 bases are TGCGCCAGCAGCCCCCAGGCTAGCGGACGGGAGACCCAGTACTTC.

CDR3 nucleotide sequence: TGTGCCAGTAGTATCATCACTAGCGGTGACAATGAGCAGTTCTTC. Residues: CASSIITSGDNEQFF. The rearrangement uses TRBV19 and TRBJ2-1; 8 bases line up with TRBD2. V lost 3 bases to trimming and J lost 5 bases; unmatched junction nucleotides: 6. This CDR3 is 15 amino acids long. Germline CDR1 and CDR2: LNHDA and SQIVND (reference sequence). The whole variable domain, remainder taken from reference TRBV19 and TRBJ2-1, is DGGITQSPKYLFRKEGQNVTLSCEQNLNHDAMYWYRQDPGQGLRLIYYSQIVNDFQKGDIAEGYSVSREKKESFPLTVTSAQKNPTAFYLCASSIITSGDNEQFFGPGTRLTVL.

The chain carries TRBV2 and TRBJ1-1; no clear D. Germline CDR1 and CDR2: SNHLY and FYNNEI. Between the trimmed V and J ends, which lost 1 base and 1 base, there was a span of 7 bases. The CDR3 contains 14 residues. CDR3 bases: TGTGCCAGCAGTGAAGGACAAGCGAACACTGAAGCTTTCTTT. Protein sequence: CASSEGQANTEAFF.

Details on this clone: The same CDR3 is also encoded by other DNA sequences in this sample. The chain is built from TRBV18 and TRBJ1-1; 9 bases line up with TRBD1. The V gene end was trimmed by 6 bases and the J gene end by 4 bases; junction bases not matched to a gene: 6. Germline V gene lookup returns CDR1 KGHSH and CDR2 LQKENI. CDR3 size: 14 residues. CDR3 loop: CASSPTGGGTEAFF. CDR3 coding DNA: TGTGCCAGCTCGCCGACAGGGGGAGGCACTGAAGCTTTCTTT.

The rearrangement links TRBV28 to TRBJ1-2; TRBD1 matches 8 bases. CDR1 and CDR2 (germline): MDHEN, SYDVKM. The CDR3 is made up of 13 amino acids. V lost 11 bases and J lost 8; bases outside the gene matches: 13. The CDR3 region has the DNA TGTGCCCGCGGCTTGGACAGGGCGGGGGGCTACACCTTC. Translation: CARGLDRAGGYTF.

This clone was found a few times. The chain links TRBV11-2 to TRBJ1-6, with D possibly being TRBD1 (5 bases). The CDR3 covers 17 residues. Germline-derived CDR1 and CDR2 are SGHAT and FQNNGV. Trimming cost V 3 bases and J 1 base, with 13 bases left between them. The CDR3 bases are TGTGCCAGCAGCTTTCGGGGGGGAATGTCCTATAATTCACCCCTCCACTTT. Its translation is CASSFRGGMSYNSPLHF.

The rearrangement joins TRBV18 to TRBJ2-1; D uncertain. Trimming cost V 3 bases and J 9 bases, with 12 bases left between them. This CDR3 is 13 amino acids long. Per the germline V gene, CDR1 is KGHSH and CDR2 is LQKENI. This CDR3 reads CASSPGSQLEQFF. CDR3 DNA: TGTGCCAGCTCACCGGGTTCACAGCTTGAGCAGTTCTTC.

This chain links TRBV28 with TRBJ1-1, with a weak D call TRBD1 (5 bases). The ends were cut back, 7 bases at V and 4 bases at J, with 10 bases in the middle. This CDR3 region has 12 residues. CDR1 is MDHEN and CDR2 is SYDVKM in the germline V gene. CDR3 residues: CASTGGGTEAFF. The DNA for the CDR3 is TGTGCCAGCACCGGGGGGGGCACTGAAGCTTTCTTT.

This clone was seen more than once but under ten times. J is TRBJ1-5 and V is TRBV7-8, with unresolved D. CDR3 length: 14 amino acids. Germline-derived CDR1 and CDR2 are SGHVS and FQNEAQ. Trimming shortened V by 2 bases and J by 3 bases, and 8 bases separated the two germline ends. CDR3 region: CASSLKLINQPQHF. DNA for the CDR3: TGTGCCAGCAGCTTAAAGCTTATCAATCAGCCCCAGCATTTT.

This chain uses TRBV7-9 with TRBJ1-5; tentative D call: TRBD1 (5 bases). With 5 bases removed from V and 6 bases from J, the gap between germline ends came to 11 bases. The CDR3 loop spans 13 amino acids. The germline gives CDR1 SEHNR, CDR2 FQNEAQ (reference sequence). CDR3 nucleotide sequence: TGTGCCAGCAGCCTTGACGGGGGTCAGCCCCAGCATTTT. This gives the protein CASSLDGGQPQHF. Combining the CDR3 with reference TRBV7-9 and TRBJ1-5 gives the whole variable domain DTGVSQNPRHKITKRGQNVTFRCDPISEHNRLYWYRQTLGQGPEFLTYFQNEAQLEKSRLLSDRFSAERPKGSFSTLEIQRTEQGDSAMYLCASSLDGGQPQHFGDGTRLSIL.

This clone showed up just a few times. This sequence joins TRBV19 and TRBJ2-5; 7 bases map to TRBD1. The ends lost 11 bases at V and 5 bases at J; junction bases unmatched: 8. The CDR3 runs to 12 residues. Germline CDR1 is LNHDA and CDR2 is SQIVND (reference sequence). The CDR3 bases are TGTGCCGTTCGAGGGGGCTTCGAGACCCAGTACTTC. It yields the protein CAVRGGFETQYF.

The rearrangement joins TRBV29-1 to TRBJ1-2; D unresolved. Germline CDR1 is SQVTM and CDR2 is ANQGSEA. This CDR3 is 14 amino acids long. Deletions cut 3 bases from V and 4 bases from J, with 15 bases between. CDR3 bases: TGCAGCGTTGATACGACTCTCCTTAGCTATGGCTACACCTTC. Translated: CSVDTTLLSYGYTF.

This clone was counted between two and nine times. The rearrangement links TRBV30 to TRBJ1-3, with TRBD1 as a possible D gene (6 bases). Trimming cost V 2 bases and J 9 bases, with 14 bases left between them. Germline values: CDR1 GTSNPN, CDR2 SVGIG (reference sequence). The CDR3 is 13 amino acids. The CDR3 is CAWSRDIQGTIYF. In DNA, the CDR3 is TGTGCCTGGAGTCGGGACATTCAAGGCACCATATATTTT.

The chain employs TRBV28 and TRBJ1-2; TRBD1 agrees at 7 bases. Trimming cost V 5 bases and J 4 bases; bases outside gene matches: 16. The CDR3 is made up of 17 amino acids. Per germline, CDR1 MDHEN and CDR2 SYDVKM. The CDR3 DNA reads TGTGCCAGCAGTCCTACTACCCGGACAGGCCGAGGCTATGGCTACACCTTC. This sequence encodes CASSPTTRTGRGYGYTF.

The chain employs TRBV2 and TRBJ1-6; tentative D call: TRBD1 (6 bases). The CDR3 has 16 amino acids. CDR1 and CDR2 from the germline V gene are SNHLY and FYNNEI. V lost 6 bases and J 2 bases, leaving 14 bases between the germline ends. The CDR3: CASRGPGDPYNSPLHF. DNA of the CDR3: TGTGCCAGCAGGGGGCCAGGGGACCCCTATAATTCACCCCTCCACTTT. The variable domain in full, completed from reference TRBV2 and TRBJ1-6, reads EPEVTQTPSHQVTQMGQEVILRCVPISNHLYFYWYRQILGQKVEFLVSFYNNEISEKSEIFDDQFSVERPDGSNFTLKIRSTKLEDSAMYFCASRGPGDPYNSPLHFGNGTRLTVT.

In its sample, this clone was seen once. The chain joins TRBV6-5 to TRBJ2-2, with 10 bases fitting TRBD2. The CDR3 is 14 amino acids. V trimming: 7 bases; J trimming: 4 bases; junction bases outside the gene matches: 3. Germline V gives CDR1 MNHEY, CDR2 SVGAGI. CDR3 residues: CASTGLAVTGELFF. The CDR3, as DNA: TGTGCCAGCACTGGACTAGCGGTCACCGGGGAGCTGTTTTTT.

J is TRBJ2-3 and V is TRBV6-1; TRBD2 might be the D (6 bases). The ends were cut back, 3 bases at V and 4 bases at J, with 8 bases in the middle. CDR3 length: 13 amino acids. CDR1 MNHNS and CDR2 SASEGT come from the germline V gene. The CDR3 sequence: CASSDPGADTQYF. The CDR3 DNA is TGTGCCAGCAGTGACCCGGGAGCAGATACGCAGTATTTT.

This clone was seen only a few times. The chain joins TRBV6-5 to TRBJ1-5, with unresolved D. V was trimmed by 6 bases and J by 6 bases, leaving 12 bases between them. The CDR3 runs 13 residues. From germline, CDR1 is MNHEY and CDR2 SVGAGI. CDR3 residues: CASRGSGSQPQHF. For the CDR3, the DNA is TGTGCCAGCAGGGGGTCGGGGAGTCAGCCCCAGCATTTT.

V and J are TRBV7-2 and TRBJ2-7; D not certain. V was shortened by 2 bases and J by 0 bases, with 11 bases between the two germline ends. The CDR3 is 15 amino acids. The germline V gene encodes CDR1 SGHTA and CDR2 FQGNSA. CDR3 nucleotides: TGTGCCAGCAGCTTAACCCCGGTACCCTCCTACGAGCAGTACTTC. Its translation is CASSLTPVPSYEQYF.

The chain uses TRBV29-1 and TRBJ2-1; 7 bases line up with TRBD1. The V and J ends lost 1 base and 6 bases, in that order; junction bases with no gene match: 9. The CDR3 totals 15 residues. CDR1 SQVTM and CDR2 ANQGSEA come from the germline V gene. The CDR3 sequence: CSVEGQGPQLNEQFF. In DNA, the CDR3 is TGCAGCGTTGAAGGACAGGGTCCCCAACTCAATGAGCAGTTCTTC.

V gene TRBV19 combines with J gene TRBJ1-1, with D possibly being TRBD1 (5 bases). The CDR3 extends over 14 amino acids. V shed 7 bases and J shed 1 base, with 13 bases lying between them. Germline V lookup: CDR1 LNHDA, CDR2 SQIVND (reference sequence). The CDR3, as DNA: TGTGCCAGTAACCCCGGGGGGTCGAACACTGAAGCTTTCTTT. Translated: CASNPGGSNTEAFF.

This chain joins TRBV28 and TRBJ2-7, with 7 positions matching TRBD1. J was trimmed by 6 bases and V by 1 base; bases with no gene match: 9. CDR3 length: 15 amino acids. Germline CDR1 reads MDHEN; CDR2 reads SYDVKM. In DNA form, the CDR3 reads TGTGCCAGCAGTTTATCCGGTTTACAGGGGCGCGAGCAGTACTTC. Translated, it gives CASSLSGLQGREQYF.

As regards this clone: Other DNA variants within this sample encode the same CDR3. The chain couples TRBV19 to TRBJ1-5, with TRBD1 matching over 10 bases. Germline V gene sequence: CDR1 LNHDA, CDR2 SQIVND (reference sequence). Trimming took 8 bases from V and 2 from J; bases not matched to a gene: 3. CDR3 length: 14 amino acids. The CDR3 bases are TGTGCCAGTTCCGGGACAGGGGGCAATCAGCCCCAGCATTTT. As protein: CASSGTGGNQPQHF.

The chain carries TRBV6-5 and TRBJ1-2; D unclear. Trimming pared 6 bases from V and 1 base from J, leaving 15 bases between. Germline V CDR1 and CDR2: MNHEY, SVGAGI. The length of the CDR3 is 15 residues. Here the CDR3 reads CASSPEGIINYGYTF. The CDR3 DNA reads TGTGCCAGCAGCCCCGAGGGAATTATTAACTATGGCTACACCTTC.